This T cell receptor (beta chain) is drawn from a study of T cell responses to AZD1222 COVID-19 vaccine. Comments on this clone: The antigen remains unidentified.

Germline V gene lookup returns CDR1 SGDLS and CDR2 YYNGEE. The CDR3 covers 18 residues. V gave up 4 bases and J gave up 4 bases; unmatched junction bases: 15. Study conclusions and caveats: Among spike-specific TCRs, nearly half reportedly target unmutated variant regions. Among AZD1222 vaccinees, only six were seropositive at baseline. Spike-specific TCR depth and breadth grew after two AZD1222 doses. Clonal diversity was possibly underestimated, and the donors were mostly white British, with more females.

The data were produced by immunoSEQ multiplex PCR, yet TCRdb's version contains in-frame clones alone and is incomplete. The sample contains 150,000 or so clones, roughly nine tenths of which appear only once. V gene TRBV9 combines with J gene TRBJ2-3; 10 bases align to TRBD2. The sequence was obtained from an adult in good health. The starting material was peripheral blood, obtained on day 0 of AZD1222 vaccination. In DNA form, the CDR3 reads TGTGCCAGCAGCCCCCCATTAATAAGCGGGGGGGCCGCAGATACGCAGTATTTT. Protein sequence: CASSPPLISGGAADTQYF.